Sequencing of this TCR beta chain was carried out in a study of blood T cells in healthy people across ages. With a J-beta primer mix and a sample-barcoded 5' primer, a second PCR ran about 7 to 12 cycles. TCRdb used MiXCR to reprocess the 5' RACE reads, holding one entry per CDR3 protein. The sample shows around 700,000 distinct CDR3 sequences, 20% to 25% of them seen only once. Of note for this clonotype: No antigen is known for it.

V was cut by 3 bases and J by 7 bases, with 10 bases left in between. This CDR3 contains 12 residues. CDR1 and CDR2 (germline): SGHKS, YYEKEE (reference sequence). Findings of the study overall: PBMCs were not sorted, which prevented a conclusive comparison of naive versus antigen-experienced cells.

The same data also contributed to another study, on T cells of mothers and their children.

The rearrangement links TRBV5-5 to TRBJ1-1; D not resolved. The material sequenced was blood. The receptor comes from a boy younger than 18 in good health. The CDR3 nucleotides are TGTGCCAGCAGCTGGTATGGGGATGAAGCTTTCTTT. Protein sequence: CASSWYGDEAFF.